This is a list of T cell receptor beta chains from one sample in a study of early T cells in non-severe SARS-CoV-2 infection. One entry per CDR3 protein, called by TCRdb with MiXCR from the 5' RACE reads. The top ten hold roughly 3% of the sample, which has tens of thousands of distinct CDR3 sequences, about 11% seen once. The sequencing used whole blood, collected at baseline. The receptors come from an adult who was a healthcare worker with PCR-confirmed SARS-CoV-2 infection or an uninfected control (not recorded which). The CDR3 runs from the conserved cysteine through the conserved F or W. A D gene is named only where the DNA matches it firmly. Clone size is not always given. Where it is, it says once, few, many or a class for expanded clones.

clone_size d_call j_call v_call cdr3_aa cdr3_nt
few NA TRBJ1-2 TRBV20-1 CSARDYHGEYGYTF TGCAGTGCTAGAGATTACCACGGGGAGTATGGCTACACCTTC
few NA TRBJ1-5 TRBV7-9 CASSLGGQPQHF TGTGCCAGCAGCTTGGGGGGTCAGCCCCAGCATTTT
NA TRBD2 TRBJ2-2 TRBV11-3 CASSSTDGGTLPTGELFF TGTGCCAGCAGCTCCACGGACGGGGGGACCCTCCCCACCGGGGAGCTGTTTTTT
few NA TRBJ2-6 TRBV5-1 CASSLGAGGSGANVLTF TGCGCCAGCAGCTTGGGGGCCGGGGGCTCTGGGGCCAACGTCCTGACTTTC
few NA TRBJ2-3 TRBV11-2 CASSLGRGRSLPDTQYF TGTGCCAGCAGCTTAGGGCGGGGACGTTCTCTACCGGATACGCAGTATTTT
many NA TRBJ2-5 TRBV11-2 CASSLEGGLETQYF TGTGCCAGCAGCTTAGAAGGAGGGTTGGAGACCCAGTACTTC
many NA TRBJ2-7 TRBV3-1 CASSFQGRSYEQYF TGTGCCAGCAGCTTCCAGGGAAGGTCCTACGAGCAGTACTTC
NA NA TRBJ2-7 TRBV28 CASSLEVTHYEQYF TGTGCCAGCAGTTTGGAGGTTACCCACTACGAGCAGTACTTC
few NA TRBJ2-2 TRBV6-2/TRBV6-3 CASSFASESGELFF TGTGCCAGCAGTTTTGCTAGCGAATCCGGGGAGCTGTTTTTT
many TRBD2 TRBJ2-3 TRBV4-1 CASSQDPRTSDTQYF TGCGCCAGCAGCCAAGATCCCCGGACTAGCGACACGCAGTATTTT
NA NA TRBJ1-1 TRBV15 CATSRVGRPGDSNTEAFF TGTGCCACCAGCAGAGTGGGCCGGCCAGGGGATTCGAACACTGAAGCTTTCTTT
many NA TRBJ2-5 TRBV11-2 CASSFWAAQQETQYF TGTGCCAGCAGCTTTTGGGCAGCACAACAAGAGACCCAGTACTTC
NA NA TRBJ1-1 TRBV7-9 CASSGRRFGRTEAFF TGTGCCAGCAGCGGGAGGAGATTCGGGAGGACTGAAGCTTTCTTT
NA NA TRBJ2-2 TRBV19 CASSIAMVGSNTGELFF TGTGCCAGTAGTATAGCTATGGTCGGCAGTAACACCGGGGAGCTGTTTTTT
few TRBD2 TRBJ2-1 TRBV7-3 CASSPTAGGPPSSYNEQFF TGTGCCAGCAGCCCGACAGCGGGGGGCCCTCCCAGCTCCTACAATGAGCAGTTCTTC
NA NA TRBJ1-1 TRBV7-9 CASSTVGGTEAFF TGTGCCAGCAGCACTGTCGGGGGTACTGAAGCTTTCTTT
NA TRBD1 TRBJ1-4 TRBV7-9 CASSSPRTGGNKKLFF TGTGCCAGCAGCTCCCCCAGGACAGGGGGGAATAAAAAACTGTTTTTT
few NA TRBJ1-1 TRBV29-1 CSVEDLGEKGGNTEAFF TGCAGCGTTGAAGATCTAGGCGAGAAAGGGGGGAACACTGAAGCTTTCTTT
NA NA TRBJ2-7 TRBV18 CASSPLGDSGSYEQYF TGTGCCAGCTCACCCCTCGGAGACTCCGGGTCCTACGAGCAGTACTTC
many NA TRBJ2-1 TRBV6-2/TRBV6-3 CASSTPGVVEQFF TGTGCCAGCAGCACACCCGGGGTAGTTGAGCAGTTCTTC
few NA TRBJ1-6 TRBV30 CACRADNSPLHF TGTGCCTGCAGGGCGGATAATTCACCCCTCCACTTT
few NA TRBJ2-1 TRBV10-1 CASSDGTPMGNEQFF TGCGCCAGCAGTGACGGGACTCCTATGGGGAATGAGCAGTTCTTC
few NA TRBJ2-7 TRBV4-3 CASSQDVSAGSPYEQYF TGCGCCAGCAGCCAAGATGTGTCGGCAGGTAGCCCCTACGAGCAGTACTTC
NA NA TRBJ2-6 TRBV21-1 CASSKRDRDCGANVLTF TGTGCCAGCAGCAAACGGGACAGGGACTGTGGGGCCAACGTCCTGACTTTC
few TRBD2 TRBJ2-7 TRBV6-5 CASSYDPGRIYEQYF TGTGCCAGCAGTTACGATCCCGGGAGGATCTACGAGCAGTACTTC
NA NA TRBJ1-1 TRBV9 CASSVGSQGGGLTEAFF TGTGCCAGCAGCGTAGGCTCACAGGGCGGGGGTTTGACTGAAGCTTTCTTT
NA NA TRBJ2-1 TRBV11-2 CASSSRTAQATYNEQFF TGTGCCAGCAGCTCCCGGACTGCCCAAGCCACCTACAATGAGCAGTTCTTC
many NA TRBJ1-2 TRBV12-3/TRBV12-4 CASSESVFNYGYTF TGTGCCAGCTCAGAAAGCGTTTTCAACTATGGCTACACCTTC
many NA TRBJ2-2 TRBV27 CASRNGPPGTRIGDTGELFF TGTGCCAGCAGAAACGGCCCCCCCGGGACTCGCATCGGGGACACCGGGGAGCTGTTTTTT
NA NA TRBJ1-2 TRBV5-4 CASSAAGSPYGYTF TGTGCCAGCAGCGCGGCAGGGTCTCCATATGGCTACACCTTC
many NA TRBJ1-3 TRBV7-2 CASSLDLSSGNTIYF TGTGCCAGCAGCTTAGACCTCAGCTCTGGAAACACCATATATTTT
NA NA TRBJ1-1 TRBV6-5 CASSYLAGEAFF TGTGCCAGCAGTTACTTAGCGGGGGAAGCTTTCTTT
NA NA TRBJ2-7 TRBV20-1 CSARGHRDYEQYF TGCAGTGCTAGAGGCCACAGGGACTACGAGCAGTACTTC
many NA TRBJ1-3 TRBV4-3 CASSLAGQGNTIYF TGCGCCAGCAGCTTAGCCGGACAAGGAAACACCATATATTTT
few NA TRBJ2-1 TRBV3-1 CASSQVLNNEQFF TGTGCCAGCAGCCAAGTACTGAACAATGAGCAGTTCTTC
many TRBD1 TRBJ1-1 TRBV7-8 CASSPTGVVTEAFF TGTGCCAGCAGCCCGACAGGGGTGGTGACTGAAGCTTTCTTT
NA NA TRBJ2-3 TRBV6-2/TRBV6-3 CASSWATDTQYF TGTGCCAGCAGTTGGGCCACAGATACGCAGTATTTT
NA NA TRBJ1-6 TRBV25-1 CATRYSTVDSPLHF TGTGCCACCCGATATTCGACGGTTGATTCACCCCTCCACTTT
NA NA TRBJ2-2 TRBV10-1 CASSESKTGELFF TGCGCCAGCAGTGAGTCGAAGACCGGGGAGCTGTTTTTT
few TRBD1 TRBJ2-7 TRBV7-2 CASSLTRDRVYEQYF TGTGCCAGCAGCCTCACCCGGGACAGGGTATACGAGCAGTACTTC